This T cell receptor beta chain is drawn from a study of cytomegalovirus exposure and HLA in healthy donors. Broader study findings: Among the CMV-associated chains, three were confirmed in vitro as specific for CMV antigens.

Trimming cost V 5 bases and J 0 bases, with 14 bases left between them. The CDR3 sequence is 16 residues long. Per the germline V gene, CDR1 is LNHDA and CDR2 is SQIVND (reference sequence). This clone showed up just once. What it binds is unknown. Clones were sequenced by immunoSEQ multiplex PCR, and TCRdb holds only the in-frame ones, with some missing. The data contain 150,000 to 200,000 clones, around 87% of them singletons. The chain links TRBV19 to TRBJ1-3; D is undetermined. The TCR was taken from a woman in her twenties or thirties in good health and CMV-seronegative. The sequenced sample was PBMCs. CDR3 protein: CASSVPQAPSGNTIYF. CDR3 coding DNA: TGTGCCAGTAGTGTCCCGCAAGCCCCCTCTGGAAACACCATATATTTT.